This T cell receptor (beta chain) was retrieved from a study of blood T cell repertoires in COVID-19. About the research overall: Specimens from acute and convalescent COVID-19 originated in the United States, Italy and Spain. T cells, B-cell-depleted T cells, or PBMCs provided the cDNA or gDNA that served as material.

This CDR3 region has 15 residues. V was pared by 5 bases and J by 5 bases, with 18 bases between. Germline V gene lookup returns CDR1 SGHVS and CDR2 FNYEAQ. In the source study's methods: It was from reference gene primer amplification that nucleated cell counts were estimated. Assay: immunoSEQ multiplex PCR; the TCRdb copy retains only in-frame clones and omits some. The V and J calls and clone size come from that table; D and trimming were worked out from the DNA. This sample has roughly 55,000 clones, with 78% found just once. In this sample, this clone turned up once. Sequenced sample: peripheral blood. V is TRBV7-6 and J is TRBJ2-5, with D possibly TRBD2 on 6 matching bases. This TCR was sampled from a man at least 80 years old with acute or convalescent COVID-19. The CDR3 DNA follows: TGTGCCAGCAGCCTGTGGGGCGGGGAGAGGGAGACCCAGTACTTC. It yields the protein CASSLWGGERETQYF.